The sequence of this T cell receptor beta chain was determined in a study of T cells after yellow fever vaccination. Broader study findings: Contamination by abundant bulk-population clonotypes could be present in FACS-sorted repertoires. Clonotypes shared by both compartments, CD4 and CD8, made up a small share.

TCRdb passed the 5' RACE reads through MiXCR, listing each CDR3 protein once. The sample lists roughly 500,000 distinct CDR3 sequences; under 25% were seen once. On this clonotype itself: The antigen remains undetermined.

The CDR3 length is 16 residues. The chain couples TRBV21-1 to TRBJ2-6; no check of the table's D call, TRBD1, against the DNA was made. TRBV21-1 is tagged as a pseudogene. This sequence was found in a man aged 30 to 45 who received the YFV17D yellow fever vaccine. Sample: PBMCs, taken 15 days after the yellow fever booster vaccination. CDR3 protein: CASSTPPFSGANVLTF. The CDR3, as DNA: TGTGCCAGCAGCACGCCCCCCTTCTCTGGGGCCAACGTCCTGACTTTC.